These 2 T cell receptor beta chains originate from one sample sequenced in a study of T cells after yellow fever vaccination. TCRdb re-called the 5' RACE reads through MiXCR, storing one row per CDR3 protein. The table records roughly 500,000 distinct CDR3 sequences, roughly a fifth of them present only once. This sample comprised PBMCs, obtained 15 days after the yellow fever booster vaccination. These receptors originate from a man younger than 40 who received the YFV17D yellow fever vaccine.

V gene TRBV19 combines with J gene TRBJ2-3; D possibly corresponds to TRBD2 (5 bases). The CDR3 is 13 residues long. Germline CDR1 LNHDA, CDR2 SQIVND (reference sequence). V lost 4 bases and J 4 bases, leaving 9 bases between the germline ends. In DNA, the CDR3 is TGTGCCAGTAGTAAAGGGAGTCCAGATACGCAGTATTTT. Residues: CASSKGSPDTQYF.

This sequence joins TRBV7-2 and TRBJ2-3; D possibly corresponds to TRBD2 (5 bases). Germline V gives CDR1 SGHTA, CDR2 FQGNSA. The CDR3 runs 16 residues. Trimming took off 6 bases at V and 5 bases at J, with 21 bases between the two ends. CDR3 DNA: TGTGCCAGCAGAACCCGTCCCCCTAGCAGTGGAGATACGCAGTATTTT. This sequence encodes CASRTRPPSSGDTQYF.